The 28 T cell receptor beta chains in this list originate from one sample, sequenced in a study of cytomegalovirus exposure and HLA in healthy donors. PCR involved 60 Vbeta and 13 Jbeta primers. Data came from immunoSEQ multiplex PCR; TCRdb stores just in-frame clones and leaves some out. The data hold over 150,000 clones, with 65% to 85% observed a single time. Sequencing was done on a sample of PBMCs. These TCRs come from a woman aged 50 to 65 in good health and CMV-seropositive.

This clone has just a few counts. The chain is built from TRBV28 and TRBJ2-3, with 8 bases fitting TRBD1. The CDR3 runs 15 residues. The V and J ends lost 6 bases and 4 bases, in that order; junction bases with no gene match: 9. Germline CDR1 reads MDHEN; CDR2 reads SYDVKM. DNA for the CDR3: TGTGCCAGCAGGGTAGGACAGGGAGGTCCAGATACGCAGTATTTT. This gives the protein CASRVGQGGPDTQYF.

CDR3 DNA sequence: TGTGCCAGCAGCTTAGTAGGGGGCATCTCCTATAATTCACCCCTCCACTTT. Residues: CASSLVGGISYNSPLHF. The chain uses TRBV7-2 and TRBJ1-6, with 7 bases fitting TRBD1. This CDR3 has 17 amino acids. The germline V gene encodes CDR1 SGHTA and CDR2 FQGNSA. Trimming removed 1 base from V and 0 bases from J; junction bases left unmatched: 3.

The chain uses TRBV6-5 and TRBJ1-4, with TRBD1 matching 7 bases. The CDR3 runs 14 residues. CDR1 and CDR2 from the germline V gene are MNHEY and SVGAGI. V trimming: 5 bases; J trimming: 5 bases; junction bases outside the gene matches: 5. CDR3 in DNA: TGTGCCAGCAGTCGGGGACAGCAAAATGAAAAACTGTTTTTT. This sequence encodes CASSRGQQNEKLFF.

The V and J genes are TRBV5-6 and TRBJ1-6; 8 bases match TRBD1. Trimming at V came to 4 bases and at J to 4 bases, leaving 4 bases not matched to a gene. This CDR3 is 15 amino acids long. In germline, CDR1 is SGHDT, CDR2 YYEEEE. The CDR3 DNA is TGTGCCAGCAGCGTAGGACAGGGTTATAATTCACCCCTCCACTTT. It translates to CASSVGQGYNSPLHF.

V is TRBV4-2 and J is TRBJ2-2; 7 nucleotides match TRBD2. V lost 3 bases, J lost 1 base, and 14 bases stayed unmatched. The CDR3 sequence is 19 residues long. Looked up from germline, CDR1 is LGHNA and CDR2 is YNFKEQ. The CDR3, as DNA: TGTGCCAGCAGCCAGAGCGTTTCGCACGGGGGGAGGAACACCGGGGAGCTGTTTTTT. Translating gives CASSQSVSHGGRNTGELFF.

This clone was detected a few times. The CDR3 spells CASSSRRAGGRHGTQYF. CDR3 nucleotide sequence: TGTGCCAGTAGCTCGAGGAGAGCGGGGGGGCGGCATGGGACCCAGTACTTC. V and J are TRBV19 and TRBJ2-5; TRBD2 matches at 10 bases. Germline trimming cut 6 bases from V and 7 bases from J; bases unmatched to any gene: 17. Per germline, CDR1 LNHDA and CDR2 SQIVND (reference sequence). The CDR3 extends over 17 amino acids. The full variable domain, completed using reference TRBV19 and TRBJ2-5, is DGGITQSPKYLFRKEGQNVTLSCEQNLNHDAMYWYRQDPGQGLRLIYYSQIVNDFQKGDIAEGYSVSREKKESFPLTVTSAQKNPTAFYLCASSSRRAGGRHGTQYFGPGTRLLVL.

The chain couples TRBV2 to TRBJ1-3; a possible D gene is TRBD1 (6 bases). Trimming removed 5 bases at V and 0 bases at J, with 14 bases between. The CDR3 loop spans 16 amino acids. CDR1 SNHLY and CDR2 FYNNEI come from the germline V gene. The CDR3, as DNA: TGTGCCAGCAGTTCACAGGGAACTTTCTCTGGAAACACCATATATTTT. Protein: CASSSQGTFSGNTIYF.

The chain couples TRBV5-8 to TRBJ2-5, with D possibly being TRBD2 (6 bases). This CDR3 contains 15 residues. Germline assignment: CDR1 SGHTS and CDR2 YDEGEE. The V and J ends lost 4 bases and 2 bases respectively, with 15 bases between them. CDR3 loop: CASSGGLGSQETQYF. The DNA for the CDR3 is TGTGCCAGCAGCGGGGGACTGGGGTCACAAGAGACCCAGTACTTC. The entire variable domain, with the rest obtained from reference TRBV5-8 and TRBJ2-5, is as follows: EAGVTQSPTHLIKTRGQQATLRCSPISGHTSVYWYQQALGLGLQFLLWYDEGEERNRGNFPPRFSGRQFPNYSSELNVNALELEDSALYLCASSGGLGSQETQYFGPGTRLLVL.

CDR3 region: CASSSGTASSYEQYF. The CDR3, as DNA: TGCGCCAGCAGCTCGGGGACAGCTAGCTCCTACGAGCAGTACTTC. This chain uses TRBV5-1 with TRBJ2-5, with 7 positions matching TRBD1. The end of the DNA is better explained by TRBJ2-7, so the J call may be wrong. CDR1 is SGHRS and CDR2 is YFSETQ in the germline V gene. This CDR3 region has 15 residues.

The CDR3 spells CASSEAGGIYEKLFF. DNA of the CDR3: TGCGCCAGCAGCGAAGCAGGGGGAATTTATGAAAAACTGTTTTTT. This chain links TRBV5-1 with TRBJ1-4, with 7 bases fitting TRBD1. Germline values: CDR1 SGHRS, CDR2 YFSETQ. This CDR3 spans 15 amino acids. After removal of 4 bases from V and 6 bases from J, the junction contained 9 bases not matched to a gene.

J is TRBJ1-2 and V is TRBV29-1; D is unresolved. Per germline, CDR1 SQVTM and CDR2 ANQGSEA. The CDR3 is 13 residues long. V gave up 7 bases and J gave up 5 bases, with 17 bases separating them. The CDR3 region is CSASFGEPYGYTF. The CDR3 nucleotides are TGCAGCGCGTCGTTCGGGGAGCCGTATGGCTACACCTTC.

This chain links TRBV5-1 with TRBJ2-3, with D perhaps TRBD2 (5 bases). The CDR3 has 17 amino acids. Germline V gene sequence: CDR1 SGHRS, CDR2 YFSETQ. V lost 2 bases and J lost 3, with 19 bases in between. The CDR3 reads CASSFAYRGSRTDTQYF. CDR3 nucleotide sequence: TGCGCCAGCAGCTTCGCCTACCGGGGAAGCCGAACAGATACGCAGTATTTT.

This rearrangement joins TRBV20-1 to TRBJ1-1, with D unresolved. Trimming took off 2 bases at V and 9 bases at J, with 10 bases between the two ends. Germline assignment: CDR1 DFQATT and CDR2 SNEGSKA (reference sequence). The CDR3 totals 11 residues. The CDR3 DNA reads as TGCAGTGCTAGAACCGAGAGGAAAGCTTTCTTT. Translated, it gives CSARTERKAFF.

In DNA, the CDR3 is TGTGCCAGCAGCCTAACGGACAGGGCCATCCTCAACTATGGCTACACCTTC. Translated: CASSLTDRAILNYGYTF. The chain recombines TRBV7-9 with TRBJ1-2; TRBD1 matches 8 bases. The germline gives CDR1 SEHNR, CDR2 FQNEAQ (reference sequence). After removal of 5 bases from V and 2 bases from J, the junction contained 13 bases not matched to a gene. There are 17 residues in the CDR3.

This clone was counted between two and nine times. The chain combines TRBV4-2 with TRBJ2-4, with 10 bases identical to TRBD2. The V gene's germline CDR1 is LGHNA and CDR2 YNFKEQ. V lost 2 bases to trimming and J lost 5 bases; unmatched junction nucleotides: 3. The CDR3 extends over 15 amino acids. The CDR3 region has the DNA TGTGCCAGCAGCCAATCTACTAGCGGGGAAAACATTCAGTACTTC. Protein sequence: CASSQSTSGENIQYF.

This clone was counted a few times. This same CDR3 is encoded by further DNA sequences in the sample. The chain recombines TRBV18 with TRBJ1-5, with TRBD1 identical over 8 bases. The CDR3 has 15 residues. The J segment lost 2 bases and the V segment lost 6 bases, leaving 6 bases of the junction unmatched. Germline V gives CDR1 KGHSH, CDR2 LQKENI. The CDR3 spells CASSPDRGGNQPQHF. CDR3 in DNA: TGTGCCAGCTCTCCCGACAGGGGTGGCAATCAGCCCCAGCATTTT.

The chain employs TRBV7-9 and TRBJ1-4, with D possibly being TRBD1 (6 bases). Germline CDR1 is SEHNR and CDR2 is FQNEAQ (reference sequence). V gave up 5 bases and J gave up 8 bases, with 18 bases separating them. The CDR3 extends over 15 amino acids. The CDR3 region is CASSVIVRGYEKLFF. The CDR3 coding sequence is TGTGCCAGCAGCGTCATCGTCAGGGGTTACGAAAAACTGTTTTTT. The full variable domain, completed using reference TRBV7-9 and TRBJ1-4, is DTGVSQNPRHKITKRGQNVTFRCDPISEHNRLYWYRQTLGQGPEFLTYFQNEAQLEKSRLLSDRFSAERPKGSFSTLEIQRTEQGDSAMYLCASSVIVRGYEKLFFGSGTQLSVL.

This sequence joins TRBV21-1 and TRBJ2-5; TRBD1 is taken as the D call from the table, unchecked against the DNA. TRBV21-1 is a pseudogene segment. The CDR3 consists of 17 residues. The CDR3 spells CASSKGTRDRGQETQYF. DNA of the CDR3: TGTGCCAGCAGCAAAGGAACCCGGGACAGGGGCCAAGAGACCCAGTACTTC.

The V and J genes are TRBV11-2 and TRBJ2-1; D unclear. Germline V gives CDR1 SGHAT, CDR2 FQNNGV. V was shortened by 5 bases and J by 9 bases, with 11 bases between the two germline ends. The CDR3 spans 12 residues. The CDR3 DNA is TGTGCCAGCAGCCGCCCGCCCGGTGAGCAGTTCTTC. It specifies CASSRPPGEQFF.

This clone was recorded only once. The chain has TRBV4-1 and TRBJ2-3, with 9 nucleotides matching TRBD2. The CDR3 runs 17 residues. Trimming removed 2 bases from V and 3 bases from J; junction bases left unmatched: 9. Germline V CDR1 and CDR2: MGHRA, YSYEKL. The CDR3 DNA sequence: TGCGCCAGCAGCCAAAAGGGACTAGCTATGGGAACAGATACGCAGTATTTT. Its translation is CASSQKGLAMGTDTQYF.

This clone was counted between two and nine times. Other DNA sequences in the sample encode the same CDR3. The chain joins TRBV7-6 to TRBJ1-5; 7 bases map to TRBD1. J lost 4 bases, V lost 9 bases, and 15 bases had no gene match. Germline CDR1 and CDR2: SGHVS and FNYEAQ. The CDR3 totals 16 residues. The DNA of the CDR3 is TGTGCCAGTAGCCTAACGACAGGGAAAGGGAATCAGCCCCAGCATTTT. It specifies CASSLTTGKGNQPQHF.

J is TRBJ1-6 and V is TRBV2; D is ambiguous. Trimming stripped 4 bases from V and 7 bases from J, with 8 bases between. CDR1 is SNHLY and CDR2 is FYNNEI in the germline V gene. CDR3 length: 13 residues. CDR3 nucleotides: TGTGCCAGCAGTGGGGCGGGGAATTCACCCCTCCACTTT. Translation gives CASSGAGNSPLHF.

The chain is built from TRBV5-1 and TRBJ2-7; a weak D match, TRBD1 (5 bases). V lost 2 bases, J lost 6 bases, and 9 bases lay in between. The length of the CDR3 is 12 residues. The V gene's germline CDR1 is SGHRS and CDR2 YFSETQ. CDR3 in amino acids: CASSFAGCEQYF. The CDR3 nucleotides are TGCGCCAGCAGCTTTGCAGGGTGCGAGCAGTACTTC.

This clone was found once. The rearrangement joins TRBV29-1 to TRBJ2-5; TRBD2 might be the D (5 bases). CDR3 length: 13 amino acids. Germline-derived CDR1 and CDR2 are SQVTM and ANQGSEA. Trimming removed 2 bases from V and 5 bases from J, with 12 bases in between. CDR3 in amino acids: CSVELSPGETQYF. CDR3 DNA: TGCAGCGTTGAATTATCTCCGGGGGAGACCCAGTACTTC. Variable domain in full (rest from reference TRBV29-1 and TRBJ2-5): SAVISQKPSRDICQRGTSLTIQCQVDSQVTMMFWYRQQPGQSLTLIATANQGSEATYESGFVIDKFPISRPNLTFSTLTVSNMSPEDSSIYLCSVELSPGETQYFGPGTRLLVL.

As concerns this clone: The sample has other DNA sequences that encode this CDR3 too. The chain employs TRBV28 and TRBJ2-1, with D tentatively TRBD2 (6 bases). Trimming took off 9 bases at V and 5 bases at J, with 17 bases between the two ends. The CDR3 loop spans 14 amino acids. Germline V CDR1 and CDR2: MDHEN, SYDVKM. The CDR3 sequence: CASRNGGPNNEQFF. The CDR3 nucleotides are TGTGCCAGTAGAAACGGGGGTCCAAACAATGAGCAGTTCTTC. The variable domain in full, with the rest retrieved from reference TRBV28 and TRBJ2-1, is DVKVTQSSRYLVKRTGEKVFLECVQDMDHENMFWYRQDPGLGLRLIYFSYDVKMKEKGDIPEGYSVSREKKERFSLILESASTNQTSMYLCASRNGGPNNEQFFGPGTRLTVL.

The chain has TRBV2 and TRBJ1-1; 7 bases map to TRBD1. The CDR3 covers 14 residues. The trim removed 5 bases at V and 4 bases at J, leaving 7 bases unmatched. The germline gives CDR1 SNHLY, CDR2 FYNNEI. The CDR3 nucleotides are TGTGCCAGCAGTTACAGGGGCTTGGGCACTGAAGCTTTCTTT. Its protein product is CASSYRGLGTEAFF.

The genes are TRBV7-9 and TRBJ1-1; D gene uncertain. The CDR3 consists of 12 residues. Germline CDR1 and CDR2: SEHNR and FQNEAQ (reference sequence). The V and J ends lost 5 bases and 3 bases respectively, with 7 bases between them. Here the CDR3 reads CASSGEYTEAFF. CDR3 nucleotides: TGTGCCAGCAGCGGGGAGTACACTGAAGCTTTCTTT.

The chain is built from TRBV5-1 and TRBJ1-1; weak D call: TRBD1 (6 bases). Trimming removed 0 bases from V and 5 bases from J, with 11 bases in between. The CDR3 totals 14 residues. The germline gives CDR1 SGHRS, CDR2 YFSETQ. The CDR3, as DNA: TGCGCCAGCAGCTTGGAGGGGGTTAGTACTGAAGCTTTCTTT. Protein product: CASSLEGVSTEAFF.